This T cell receptor beta chain came from a study of cytomegalovirus exposure and HLA in healthy donors. Study-wide findings and caveats: It was reportedly the case that the classifier diagnosed cytomegalovirus status with high specificity and sensitivity. Researchers catalogued 164 TCR beta chains as cytomegalovirus-associated. Rarity held for most TCR sequences, but there were some public TCRs that occurred in many donors.

The 120-subject validation cohort, separate from the roughly 670-subject first cohort, included the donors. Assay used: immunoSEQ multiplex PCR; TCRdb lists only in-frame clones, some missing. Of some 76,000 clones listed, less than 95% were seen once; the top ten hold 2.5% to 3.5%. Comments on this clone: Its cognate antigen is unknown.

Germline CDR1 SNHLY, CDR2 FYNNEI. V dropped 10 bases and J dropped 2; count of bases not matched to a gene: 11. The CDR3 length is 15 residues. This TCR was recovered from a woman aged 18-29 years in good health and CMV-seropositive. The material sequenced was PBMCs. The chain couples TRBV2 to TRBJ1-2, with 9 bases lining up with TRBD1. The chain's CDR3 is CAIPPRDRGNYGYTF. CDR3 bases: TGTGCCATTCCTCCCCGCGACAGGGGGAACTATGGCTACACCTTC.